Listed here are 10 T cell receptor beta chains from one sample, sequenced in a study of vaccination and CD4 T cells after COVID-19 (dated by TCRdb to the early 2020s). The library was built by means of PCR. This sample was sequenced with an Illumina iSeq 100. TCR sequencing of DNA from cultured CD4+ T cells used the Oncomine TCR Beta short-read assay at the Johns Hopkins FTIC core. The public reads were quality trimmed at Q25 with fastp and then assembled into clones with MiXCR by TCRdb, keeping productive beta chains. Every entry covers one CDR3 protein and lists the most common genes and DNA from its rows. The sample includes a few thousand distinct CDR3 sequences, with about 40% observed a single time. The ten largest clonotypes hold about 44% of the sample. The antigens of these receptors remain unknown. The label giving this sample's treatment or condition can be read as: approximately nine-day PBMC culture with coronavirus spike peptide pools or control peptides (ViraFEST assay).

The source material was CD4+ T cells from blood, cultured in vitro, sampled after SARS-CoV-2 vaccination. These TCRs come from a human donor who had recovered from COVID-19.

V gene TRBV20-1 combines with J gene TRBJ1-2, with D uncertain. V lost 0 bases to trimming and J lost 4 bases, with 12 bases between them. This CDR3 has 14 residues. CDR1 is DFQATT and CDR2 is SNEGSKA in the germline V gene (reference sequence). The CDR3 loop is CSARDRASSYGYTF. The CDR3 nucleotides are TGCAGTGCTAGAGATCGCGCGAGCTCCTATGGCTACACCTTC.

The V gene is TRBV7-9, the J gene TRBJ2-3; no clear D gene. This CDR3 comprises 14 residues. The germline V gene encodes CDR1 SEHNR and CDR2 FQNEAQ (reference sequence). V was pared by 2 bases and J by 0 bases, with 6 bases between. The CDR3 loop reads CASSLLTSTDTQYF. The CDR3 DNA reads TGTGCCAGCAGCTTACTAACTAGCACAGATACGCAGTATTTT.

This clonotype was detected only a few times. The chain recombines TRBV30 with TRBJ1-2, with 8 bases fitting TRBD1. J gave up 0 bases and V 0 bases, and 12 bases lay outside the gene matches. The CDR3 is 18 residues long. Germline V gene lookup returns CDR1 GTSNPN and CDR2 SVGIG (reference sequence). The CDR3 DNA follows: TGTGCCTGGAGTGTAATATCGGGGACAGGTCTTTCTAACTATGGCTACACCTTC. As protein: CAWSVISGTGLSNYGYTF.

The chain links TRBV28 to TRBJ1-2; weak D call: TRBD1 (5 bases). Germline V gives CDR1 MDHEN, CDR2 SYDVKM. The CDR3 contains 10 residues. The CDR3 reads CAGGVHGYTF. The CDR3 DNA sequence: TGTGCTGGGGGTGTGCATGGCTACACCTTC.

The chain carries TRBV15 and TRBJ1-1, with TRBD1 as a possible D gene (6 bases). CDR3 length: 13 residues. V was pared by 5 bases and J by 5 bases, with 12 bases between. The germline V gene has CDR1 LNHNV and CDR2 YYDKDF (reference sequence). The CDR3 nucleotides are TGTGCCACCAGCGAAGGGGGAAGGACTGAAGCTTTCTTT. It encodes CATSEGGRTEAFF. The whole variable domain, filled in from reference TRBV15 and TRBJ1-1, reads DAMVIQNPRYQVTQFGKPVTLSCSQTLNHNVMYWYQQKSSQAPKLLFHYYDKDFNNEADTPDNFQSRRPNTSFCFLDIRSPGLGDTAMYLCATSEGGRTEAFFGQGTRLTVV.

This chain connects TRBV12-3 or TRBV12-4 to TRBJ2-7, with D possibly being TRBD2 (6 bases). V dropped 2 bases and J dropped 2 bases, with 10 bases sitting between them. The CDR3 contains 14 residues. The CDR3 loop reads CASSLWGDPYEQYF. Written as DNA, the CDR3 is TGTGCCAGCAGTTTATGGGGGGACCCCTACGAGCAGTACTTC.

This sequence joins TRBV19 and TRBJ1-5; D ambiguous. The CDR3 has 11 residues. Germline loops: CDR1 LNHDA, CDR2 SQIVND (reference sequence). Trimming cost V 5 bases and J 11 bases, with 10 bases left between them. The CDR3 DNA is TGTGCCAGTAGTTCTAGTGGGGCCCAGCATTTT. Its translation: CASSSSGAQHF.

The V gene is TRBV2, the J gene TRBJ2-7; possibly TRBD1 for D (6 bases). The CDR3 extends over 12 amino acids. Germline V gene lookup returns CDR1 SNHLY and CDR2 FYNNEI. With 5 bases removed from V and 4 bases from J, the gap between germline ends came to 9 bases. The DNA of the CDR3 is TGTGCCAGCAGTCCCCAGGGGTACGAGCAGTACTTC. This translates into CASSPQGYEQYF. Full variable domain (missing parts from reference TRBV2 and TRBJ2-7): EPEVTQTPSHQVTQMGQEVILRCVPISNHLYFYWYRQILGQKVEFLVSFYNNEISEKSEIFDDQFSVERPDGSNFTLKIRSTKLEDSAMYFCASSPQGYEQYFGPGTRLTVT.

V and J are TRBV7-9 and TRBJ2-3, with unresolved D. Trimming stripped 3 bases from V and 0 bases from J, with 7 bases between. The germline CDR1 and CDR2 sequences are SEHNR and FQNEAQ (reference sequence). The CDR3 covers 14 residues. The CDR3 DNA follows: TGTGCCAGCAGCTTTCGGCCTAGCACAGATACGCAGTATTTT. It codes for CASSFRPSTDTQYF. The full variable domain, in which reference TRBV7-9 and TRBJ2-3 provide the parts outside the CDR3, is DTGVSQNPRHKITKRGQNVTFRCDPISEHNRLYWYRQTLGQGPEFLTYFQNEAQLEKSRLLSDRFSAERPKGSFSTLEIQRTEQGDSAMYLCASSFRPSTDTQYFGPGTRLTVL.

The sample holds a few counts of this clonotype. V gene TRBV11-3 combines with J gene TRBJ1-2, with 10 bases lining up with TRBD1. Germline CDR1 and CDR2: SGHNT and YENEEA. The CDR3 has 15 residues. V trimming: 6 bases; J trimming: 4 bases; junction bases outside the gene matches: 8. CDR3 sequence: CASSLEGQGFYGYTF. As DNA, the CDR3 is TGTGCCAGCAGTCTCGAGGGACAGGGGTTCTATGGCTACACCTTC.